The 17 T cell receptor beta chains below come from one sample, sequenced in a study of T cell changes during pregnancy in multiple sclerosis. Assay: immunoSEQ multiplex PCR; the TCRdb copy retains only in-frame clones and omits some. The sample lists tens of thousands of clones; roughly 90% were seen once. The sequencing here drew on peripheral blood, taken after pregnancy. These receptors all come from a female donor with multiple sclerosis, enrolled in a pregnancy study.

V gene TRBV9 combines with J gene TRBJ1-1, with D perhaps matching TRBD1 (6 bases). Per the germline V gene, CDR1 is SGDLS and CDR2 is YYNGEE. CDR3 length: 15 amino acids. V was shortened by 0 bases and J by 6 bases, with 15 bases between the two germline ends. The CDR3 DNA reads as TGTGCCAGCAGCGTAGCCGCACAGGGAAAGGCTGAAGCTTTCTTT. Its protein is CASSVAAQGKAEAFF.

In its sample, this clone was seen once. V and J are TRBV5-1 and TRBJ2-7; weak D call: TRBD2 (5 bases). Germline V CDR1 and CDR2: SGHRS, YFSETQ. V was trimmed by 5 bases and J by 7 bases, leaving 16 bases between them. CDR3 length: 13 residues. CDR3: CASSLGTGWEQYF. For the CDR3, the DNA is TGCGCCAGCAGTCTGGGCACGGGGTGGGAGCAGTACTTC.

The V call is TRBV5-1, the J call TRBJ1-1; 9 bases match TRBD1. V lost 4 bases and J lost 0; bases outside the gene matches: 7. The CDR3 is 16 amino acids. The germline V gene encodes CDR1 SGHRS and CDR2 YFSETQ. The CDR3 DNA is TGCGCCAGCAGCCGGGGGACAGGGCCAATGAACACTGAAGCTTTCTTT. Amino acid sequence: CASSRGTGPMNTEAFF.

This chain uses TRBV5-6 with TRBJ1-2; 8 bases are a match to TRBD1. This CDR3 is built from 15 residues. The J segment lost 8 bases and the V segment lost 6 bases, leaving 15 bases of the junction unmatched. Germline V gene data show CDR1 as SGHDT and CDR2 as YYEEEE. The CDR3 protein is CASTYRTGMAEGYTF. The CDR3, as DNA: TGTGCCAGCACCTACCGGACAGGGATGGCGGAGGGCTACACCTTC.

The chain carries TRBV29-1 and TRBJ1-1; perhaps TRBD1 as D (5 bases). The CDR3 has 13 residues. Trimming shortened V by 5 bases and J by 5 bases, and 15 bases separated the two germline ends. From germline, CDR1 is SQVTM and CDR2 ANQGSEA. CDR3 residues: CSVNQGGNTEAFF. CDR3 coding DNA: TGCAGCGTTAATCAGGGCGGGAATACTGAAGCTTTCTTT.

The chain couples TRBV2 to TRBJ2-7, with 12 bases that match TRBD1. The CDR3 is 14 amino acids. The germline V gene has CDR1 SNHLY and CDR2 FYNNEI. V lost 11 bases, J lost 9 bases, and 14 bases stayed unmatched. CDR3 sequence (DNA): TGTGCCTCCTCCCGGGACAGGGGGCTCTGGGGGCAGTACTTC. Protein: CASSRDRGLWGQYF. Based on the CDR3 plus reference TRBV2 and TRBJ2-7, the full variable domain is EPEVTQTPSHQVTQMGQEVILRCVPISNHLYFYWYRQILGQKVEFLVSFYNNEISEKSEIFDDQFSVERPDGSNFTLKIRSTKLEDSAMYFCASSRDRGLWGQYFGPGTRLTVT.

The chain links TRBV5-1 to TRBJ1-1; 7 bases map to TRBD1. CDR1 and CDR2 (germline): SGHRS, YFSETQ. The V segment lost 3 bases and the J segment 10 bases; nucleotides outside the gene matches: 15. The CDR3 runs to 15 residues. The CDR3 DNA reads as TGCGCCAGCAGCTCAAACAGGGGACGGGAAGAAGGAGCTTTCTTT. It yields the protein CASSSNRGREEGAFF. Drawing the rest from reference TRBV5-1 and TRBJ1-1, the complete variable domain is KAGVTQTPRYLIKTRGQQVTLSCSPISGHRSVSWYQQTPGQGLQFLFEYFSETQRNKGNFPGRFSGRQFSNSRSEMNVSTLELGDSALYLCASSSNRGREEGAFFGQGTRLTVV.

This chain joins TRBV2 and TRBJ1-1, with TRBD1 identical over 7 bases. Germline V gene sequence: CDR1 SNHLY, CDR2 FYNNEI. CDR3 length equals 12 residues. Trimming at V came to 2 bases and at J to 12 bases, leaving 6 bases not matched to a gene. This CDR3 is CASSEHRGKSFF. The DNA for the CDR3 is TGTGCCAGCAGTGAACACAGGGGAAAATCTTTCTTT. The entire variable domain, with the rest obtained from reference TRBV2 and TRBJ1-1, is as follows: EPEVTQTPSHQVTQMGQEVILRCVPISNHLYFYWYRQILGQKVEFLVSFYNNEISEKSEIFDDQFSVERPDGSNFTLKIRSTKLEDSAMYFCASSEHRGKSFFGQGTRLTVV.

The rearrangement joins TRBV5-4 to TRBJ1-1; TRBD1 might be the D (5 bases). This CDR3 is 14 amino acids long. The V and J ends lost 3 bases and 6 bases respectively, with 15 bases between them. Germline CDR1 and CDR2: SGHNT and YYREEE (reference sequence). The CDR3 protein is CASSSTGHGPEAFF. The CDR3 coding sequence is TGTGCCAGCAGCTCAACCGGACACGGCCCTGAAGCTTTCTTT.

The chain uses TRBV7-2 and TRBJ2-5; 7 bases line up with TRBD1. Germline assignment: CDR1 SGHTA and CDR2 FQGNSA. This CDR3 region has 15 residues. Losses at the gene ends were 2 bases for V and 7 bases for J; bases not matched to a gene: 10. CDR3 coding DNA: TGTGCCAGCAGCTTAAGGGACAGCGCTGGGGGGACCCAGTACTTC. Amino acids: CASSLRDSAGGTQYF. The variable domain in full, with the rest retrieved from reference TRBV7-2 and TRBJ2-5, is GAGVSQSPSNKVTEKGKDVELRCDPISGHTALYWYRQSLGQGLEFLIYFQGNSAPDKSGLPSDRFSAERTGGSVSTLTIQRTQQEDSAVYLCASSLRDSAGGTQYFGPGTRLLVL.

The chain has TRBV15 and TRBJ1-2, with D perhaps matching TRBD1 (6 bases). V lost 3 bases, J lost 8 bases, and 16 bases lay in between. CDR3 size: 14 residues. Germline loops: CDR1 LNHNV, CDR2 YYDKDF (reference sequence). Here the CDR3 reads CATSRDRSYIGYTF. CDR3 in DNA: TGTGCCACCAGCAGGGACAGATCCTATATCGGCTACACCTTC.

CDR3 sequence: CASSQRRSGGQETQYF. CDR3 nucleotides: TGTGCCAGCAGCCAACGGAGGTCCGGGGGCCAAGAGACCCAGTACTTC. V and J are TRBV14 and TRBJ2-5; the D gene is possibly TRBD2 (6 bases). V lost 2 bases and J 1 base, leaving 14 bases between the germline ends. There are 16 residues in the CDR3. The germline CDR1 and CDR2 sequences are SGHDN and FVKESK.

The chain couples TRBV6-5 to TRBJ2-2; perhaps TRBD1 as D (6 bases). V lost 6 bases and J 6 bases, leaving 14 bases between the germline ends. The CDR3 runs 14 residues. CDR1 is MNHEY and CDR2 is SVGAGI in the germline V gene. This CDR3 is CASRTHRAAGELFF. CDR3 sequence (DNA): TGTGCCAGCAGAACCCACAGGGCGGCCGGGGAGCTGTTTTTT.

The rearrangement joins TRBV29-1 to TRBJ1-1; TRBD1 might be the D (5 bases). CDR1 and CDR2 (germline): SQVTM, ANQGSEA. The CDR3 extends over 12 amino acids. The V end was cut by 6 bases, the J end by 6 bases, with 14 bases between. The DNA for the CDR3 is TGCAGCGTAGGGACCTCGGGGGCTGAAGCTTTCTTT. It specifies CSVGTSGAEAFF.

V and J are TRBV7-2 and TRBJ2-3; tentatively, D is TRBD2 (6 bases). V was shortened by 4 bases and J by 4 bases, with 15 bases between the two germline ends. The CDR3 extends over 15 amino acids. Germline values: CDR1 SGHTA, CDR2 FQGNSA. This CDR3 reads CASSWAGRGADTQYF. CDR3 sequence (DNA): TGTGCCAGCAGCTGGGCGGGGCGAGGCGCAGATACGCAGTATTTT. The whole variable domain, filled in from reference TRBV7-2 and TRBJ2-3, reads GAGVSQSPSNKVTEKGKDVELRCDPISGHTALYWYRQSLGQGLEFLIYFQGNSAPDKSGLPSDRFSAERTGGSVSTLTIQRTQQEDSAVYLCASSWAGRGADTQYFGPGTRLTVL.

The chain employs TRBV12-5 and TRBJ2-3, with 7 nucleotides matching TRBD2. This CDR3 region has 14 residues. CDR1 is LGHNT, CDR2 FRNRAP, per germline. V was pared by 6 bases and J by 2 bases, with 5 bases of the junction left unmatched. The CDR3 nucleotides are TGTGCTAGTGGCCGCGGGGGTTACACAGATACGCAGTATTTT. Translating it yields CASGRGGYTDTQYF.

The chain carries TRBV6-6 and TRBJ2-5; 9 positions match TRBD2. Germline V gene data show CDR1 as MNHNY and CDR2 as SVGAGI (reference sequence). The J segment lost 5 bases and the V segment lost 7 bases, leaving 5 bases of the junction unmatched. The CDR3 runs to 13 residues. CDR3 in DNA: TGTGCCAGCACTGGCGGGGGGGACGAGACCCAGTACTTC. The encoded protein is CASTGGGDETQYF.